A selection of T cell receptor beta chains follows, all from one sample in a study of technical replicates of blood from a few donors. Profiled with immunoSEQ multiplex PCR; TCRdb holds only in-frame clones, not every one. The repertoire has tens of thousands of clones, 75% to 90% of them found once; the top ten carry 3.5% to 4%. Input material: PBMCs. The receptors were gathered from a human donor in good health. Some clones in this sample may be carry-over from other donors' samples. Each CDR3 is given with its conserved first and last residue. A D gene is named only where the DNA matches it firmly. Expanded clones get a size class; other rows say once, few or many, or leave the size out.

>TRBV9|.|.|TRBJ1-2
CASSVATGPYGYTF
TGTGCCAGCAGCGTAGCTACAGGACCCTATGGCTACACCTTC
>TRBV29-1|many|.|TRBJ1-1
CSADKLNTEAFF
TGCAGCGCCGACAAACTCAACACTGAAGCTTTCTTT
>TRBV5-6|.|.|TRBJ2-6
CASSFNSGANVLTF
TGTGCCAGCAGCTTCAACTCTGGGGCCAACGTCCTGACTTTC
>TRBV5-1|.|.|TRBJ2-1
CAGSADSNEQFF
TGCGCCGGCAGCGCGGACAGCAATGAGCAGTTCTTC
>TRBV14|.|.|TRBJ2-1
CASSQVVRVYGYNEQFF
TGTGCCAGCAGCCAAGTGGTCCGGGTTTACGGCTACAATGAGCAGTTCTTC
>TRBV6-6|few|TRBD2|TRBJ2-7
CASSYGRGGTGQYF
TGTGCCAGCAGTTACGGCCGGGGGGGAACTGGGCAGTACTTC
>TRBV6-4|.|.|TRBJ1-2
CASSDTRTGTVGYTF
TGTGCCAGCAGTGACACACGGACTGGCACGGTTGGCTACACCTTC
>TRBV30|few|.|TRBJ1-2
CAWSISARGYTF
TGTGCCTGGAGTATCTCCGCGCGTGGCTACACCTTC
>TRBV29-1|.|TRBD2|TRBJ2-4
CSVGLAGGKAQNIQYF
TGCAGCGTGGGACTAGCGGGGGGAAAAGCCCAAAACATTCAGTACTTC
>TRBV5-5|.|TRBD1|TRBJ1-3
CASRRSPGQGSGNTIYF
TGTGCCAGCAGACGATCCCCGGGACAGGGCTCTGGAAACACCATATATTTT
>TRBV7-2|.|TRBD1|TRBJ2-5
CASSPGGRGRETQYF
TGTGCCAGCAGCCCAGGGGGCAGGGGGCGAGAGACCCAGTACTTC
>TRBV7-2|.|.|TRBJ2-2
CASSSYGTGELFF
TGTGCCAGCAGCTCCTACGGTACCGGGGAGCTGTTTTTT
>TRBV6-5|.|.|TRBJ2-7
CASASGPSSYEQYF
TGTGCCAGCGCCAGCGGGCCGAGCTCCTACGAGCAGTACTTC
>TRBV29-1|.|.|TRBJ1-3
CSVVAGNTIYF
TGCAGCGTTGTAGCCGGAAACACCATATATTTT
>TRBV5-6|.|.|TRBJ2-7
CASSQDWISYEQYF
TGTGCCAGCAGCCAGGACTGGATCTCCTACGAGCAGTACTTC
>TRBV18|few|.|TRBJ1-5
CASSPPGGVGQPQHF
TGTGCCAGCTCACCACCCGGAGGCGTTGGTCAGCCCCAGCATTTT
>TRBV19|.|.|TRBJ1-1
CASSIGGGTTEAFF
TGTGCCAGTAGTATTGGAGGCGGAACCACTGAAGCTTTCTTT
>TRBV6-1|.|.|TRBJ2-7
CASRGRGGRFYEQYF
TGTGCCAGCAGAGGGAGGGGGGGGAGGTTTTACGAGCAGTACTTC
>TRBV7-9|.|.|TRBJ2-5
CASSFGGYETQYF
TGTGCCAGCAGCTTTGGCGGTTACGAGACCCAGTACTTC
>TRBV2|once|TRBD1|TRBJ1-5
CASGQDFSNQPQHF
TGTGCCAGCGGACAGGACTTCTCCAATCAGCCCCAGCATTTT
>TRBV19|.|.|TRBJ2-7
CASSNFQGLCEQYF
TGTGCCAGTAGTAATTTCCAGGGATTGTGCGAGCAGTACTTC
>TRBV7-3|.|.|TRBJ2-2
CASSQFAGELFF
TGTGCCAGCAGCCAGTTTGCCGGGGAGCTGTTTTTT
>TRBV29-1|.|TRBD1|TRBJ1-2
CSVGDRKDGYTF
TGCAGCGTTGGGGACAGGAAGGATGGTTACACCTTC
>TRBV25-1|.|TRBD1|TRBJ2-3
CASSEQGASSTDTQYF
TGTGCCAGCAGTGAACAGGGGGCGAGTAGCACAGATACGCAGTATTTT
>TRBV30|.|TRBD2|TRBJ2-7
CAWSGLAGAVEQYF
TGTGCCTGGAGTGGACTAGCGGGAGCTGTCGAGCAGTACTTC
>TRBV18|.|.|TRBJ2-3
CASSPAGALRTDTQYF
TGTGCCAGCTCACCGGCGGGGGCGCTTAGGACAGATACGCAGTATTTT
>TRBV5-1|.|TRBD1|TRBJ1-2
CASSLEAGQGYYGYTF
TGCGCCAGCAGCTTGGAAGCGGGACAGGGCTACTATGGCTACACCTTC
>TRBV7-2|.|TRBD2|TRBJ2-7
CASAEPRGNEQYF
TGTGCCAGCGCTGAACCGCGGGGGAACGAGCAGTACTTC
>TRBV7-8|.|TRBD2|TRBJ2-7
CASSLSPRKTSGPGEQYF
TGTGCCAGCAGCTTATCTCCGAGAAAAACTAGCGGACCTGGCGAGCAGTACTTC
>TRBV19|.|.|TRBJ2-7
CASSEQGGERYEQYF
TGTGCCAGTAGTGAGCAAGGGGGAGAGAGATACGAGCAGTACTTC
>TRBV29-1|.|.|TRBJ1-5
CSVGGTSNQPQHF
TGCAGCGTTGGAGGTACCAGCAATCAGCCCCAGCATTTT
>TRBV29-1|once|TRBD1|TRBJ1-5
CSFGTGGNQPQHF
TGCAGCTTCGGGACAGGGGGCAATCAGCCCCAGCATTTT
>TRBV4-3|.|.|TRBJ1-4
CASSQAPGQPVGEKLFF
TGCGCCAGCAGCCAAGCCCCCGGACAGCCAGTAGGGGAAAAACTGTTTTTT
>TRBV5-1|.|.|TRBJ2-3
CASSLVAGIDTQYF
TGCGCCAGCAGCTTGGTGGCGGGAATAGATACGCAGTATTTT
>TRBV4-3|.|TRBD2|TRBJ2-5
CASSPSGGAPETQYF
TGCGCCAGCAGCCCCAGCGGGGGGGCCCCAGAGACCCAGTACTTC
>TRBV2|.|TRBD1|TRBJ2-4
CASSEARGGKGIQYF
TGTGCCAGCAGTGAAGCGCGAGGGGGCAAGGGCATTCAGTACTTC
>TRBV19|.|TRBD1|TRBJ1-1
CASGYRGQGTEAFF
TGTGCCAGTGGATATAGGGGACAGGGTACTGAAGCTTTCTTT
>TRBV4-1|.|.|TRBJ2-1
CASSQDWGGVNEQFF
TGCGCCAGCAGCCAAGATTGGGGGGGCGTCAATGAGCAGTTCTTC
>TRBV25-1|.|.|TRBJ2-5
CASSNRDSGETQYF
TGTGCCAGCAGTAACCGGGACTCGGGGGAGACCCAGTACTTC
>TRBV12-5|many|.|TRBJ1-5
CASGQTGVRNQPQHF
TGTGCTAGTGGTCAGACCGGAGTGCGCAATCAGCCCCAGCATTTT
>TRBV6-4|.|.|TRBJ2-1
CASSDQDFTEQFF
TGTGCCAGCAGTGACCAGGACTTCACTGAGCAGTTCTTC
>TRBV5-6|.|.|TRBJ1-2
CASSLSGFRTYGYTF
TGTGCCAGCAGCTTGTCAGGGTTCAGGACCTATGGCTACACCTTC
>TRBV6-5|.|TRBD1|TRBJ1-6
CASSPGTGASPLHF
TGTGCCAGCAGTCCCGGGACAGGCGCTTCACCCCTCCACTTT
>TRBV7-2|.|TRBD2|TRBJ2-7
CASSPGTSSHEQYF
TGTGCCAGCAGCCCCGGGACTAGCTCCCACGAGCAGTACTTC
>TRBV30|.|TRBD2|TRBJ2-1
CAWSVRLAGLDEQFF
TGTGCCTGGAGTGTACGGCTAGCGGGTCTTGATGAGCAGTTCTTC
>TRBV7-9|.|TRBD1|TRBJ2-1
CASSLGTGDYNEQFF
TGTGCCAGCAGCCTTGGGACAGGGGACTACAATGAGCAGTTCTTC
>TRBV7-3|.|TRBD2|TRBJ2-1
CASSSPGLKSEFF
TGTGCCAGCAGCTCGCCGGGACTAAAGAGCGAGTTCTTC
>TRBV27|few|TRBD1|TRBJ2-3
CASSRDRDMDTQYF
TGTGCCAGTAGCCGAGACAGGGACATGGATACGCAGTATTTT
>TRBV5-6|.|TRBD2|TRBJ2-1
CASSEGLAGASYNEQFF
TGTGCCAGCAGCGAGGGACTAGCGGGGGCGAGCTACAATGAGCAGTTCTTC
>TRBV4-1|.|TRBD2|TRBJ2-3
CASSQEFFGRNIIDTQYF
TGCGCCAGCAGCCAAGAATTCTTCGGGAGGAATATCATCGATACGCAGTATTTT